This T cell receptor beta chain originates from a study of blood T cells in healthy people across ages. Study-level information: T cells yielded about one barcoded beta molecule per two cells through template switching.

The study isolated at least 6 million PBMCs from each sample. Together with a sample-barcoded 5' primer, a J-beta primer mix was included in a second PCR lasting about 6 to 12 cycles. TCRdb itself ran the 5' RACE reads through MiXCR, one entry per CDR3 protein. The table lists roughly 700,000 distinct CDR3 sequences, approximately 49% of them singletons. CDR1 is SGHRS, CDR2 YFSETQ, per germline. Trimming removed 2 bases at V and 11 bases at J, with 13 bases between. The CDR3 runs to 12 residues. V is TRBV5-1 and J is TRBJ2-5, with D tentatively TRBD1 (6 bases). The sequencing input was blood. This receptor was identified in a woman in her sixties in good health. For the CDR3, the DNA is TGCGCCAGCAGCTTCCCCGGGGACAAGCAGTACTTC. Protein: CASSFPGDKQYF.